This paragraph covers one T cell receptor (beta chain) sequence. Its antigen is not known. Clones were read by immunoSEQ multiplex PCR, and TCRdb kept only the in-frame ones, dropping some. Counted here are approximately 92,000 clones, over 60% occurring once; the ten biggest clones make up roughly 50%. The data are from a study of shared clonotypes between healthy human individuals. Points from the study as a whole: It was observed that 5% to 6.5% of naive CD4 clonotypes were shared across four donors. What naive subsets generally showed was a larger estimated richness than memory subsets showed.

The CDR3 length is 13 residues. Germline CDR1 reads MNHNS; CDR2 reads SASEGT. V was cut by 6 bases and J by 2 bases, with 10 bases left in between. Both CD45RO+ cells and CCR7-negative CD45RA+ TemRA cells were combined to make up CD8 memory. This sequence joins TRBV6-1 and TRBJ1-1, with D perhaps matching TRBD1 (5 bases). The sample taken for sequencing was memory CD8+ T cells sorted from blood. The subset is: CD45RO+ cells pooled with CCR7-negative TemRA cells. The receptor comes from a man aged 25 to 40 in good health. CDR3 in DNA: TGTGCCAGCAGGACGACAGTTAACACTGAAGCTTTCTTT. Encoded protein: CASRTTVNTEAFF.